The source of this T cell receptor (beta chain) is a study of T cell repertoires in cytomegalovirus infection. Across the whole study: A matching HLA type, together with CMV infection, was signaled by public TCR beta signatures.

Study observations and caveats: Pooled public TCR beta family frequency picked out CMV carriers with the relevant HLA. HLA-C-restricted CMV-specific TCR beta clonotypes were dominant in the ex vivo response.

One entry per CDR3 protein, called by TCRdb with MiXCR from the reads. The table includes 150,000 to 200,000 distinct CDR3 sequences, 28% detected once. The CDR3 covers 14 residues. V was shortened by 4 bases and J by 3 bases, with 13 bases between the two germline ends. Germline V gives CDR1 SGHRS, CDR2 YFSETQ. Regarding this clonotype: What it recognizes is unknown.

The J gene is TRBJ1-2, the V gene TRBV5-1; D not resolved. This sequence was found in a human donor in good health (CMV status not recorded). Some clones in this sample may be carry-over from other donors' samples. Sequenced sample: PBMCs. The CDR3 sequence is CASSRSTGDYGYTF. CDR3 DNA sequence: TGCGCCAGCAGCCGGTCGACCGGGGACTATGGCTACACCTTC.